This T cell receptor beta chain was profiled in a study of cytomegalovirus exposure and HLA in healthy donors. This CDR3 has 17 residues. The ends lost 5 bases at V and 3 bases at J; junction bases unmatched: 10. From germline, CDR1 is SGDLS and CDR2 YYNGEE. Profiling relied on immunoSEQ multiplex PCR, and the TCRdb table lists in-frame clones only, not all of them. The sample lists around 150,000 clones, 95% to 97% occurring once. The V and J genes are TRBV9 and TRBJ2-3, with 12 bases that match TRBD2. This receptor was identified in a woman aged 18-29 years in good health and CMV-seronegative. Sequenced input: PBMCs. The CDR3 reads CASSRLAGGRGTDTQYF. DNA for the CDR3: TGTGCCAGCAGTCGGCTAGCGGGGGGGCGGGGGACAGATACGCAGTATTTT.